This TCR beta chain was found in a study of blood T cell repertoires in COVID-19. Study information: Both acute and convalescent COVID-19 samples were obtained from the United States, Italy and Spain.

The CDR3 consists of 16 residues. Germline values: CDR1 MDHEN, CDR2 SYDVKM. Trimming removed 7 bases at V and 4 bases at J, with 20 bases between. Using immunoSEQ multiplex PCR, the repertoire was profiled, and TCRdb retains in-frame clones only, with some absent. The table shows some 490,000 clones, with 75% to 90% occurring only once. Sequencing used peripheral blood. This chain uses TRBV28 with TRBJ2-1; D possibly corresponds to TRBD1 (6 bases). This TCR derives from a human donor in a cohort sampled during active COVID-19. The CDR3 nucleotides read TGTGCCAGCAACCGACAGGTGGGTATGAGGTACAATGAGCAGTTCTTC. As protein: CASNRQVGMRYNEQFF.